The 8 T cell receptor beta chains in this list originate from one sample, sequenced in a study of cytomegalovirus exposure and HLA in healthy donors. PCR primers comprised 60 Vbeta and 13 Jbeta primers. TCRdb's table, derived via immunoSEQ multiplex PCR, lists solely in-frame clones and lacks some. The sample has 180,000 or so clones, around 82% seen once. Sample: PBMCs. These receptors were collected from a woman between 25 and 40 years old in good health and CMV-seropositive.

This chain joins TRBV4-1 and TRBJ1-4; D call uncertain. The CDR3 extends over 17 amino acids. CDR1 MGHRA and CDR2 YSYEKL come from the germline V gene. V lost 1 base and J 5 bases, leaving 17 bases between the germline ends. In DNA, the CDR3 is TGCGCCAGCAGCCAAGGGAAGGAGAGACTGTCAAATGAAAAACTGTTTTTT. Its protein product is CASSQGKERLSNEKLFF.

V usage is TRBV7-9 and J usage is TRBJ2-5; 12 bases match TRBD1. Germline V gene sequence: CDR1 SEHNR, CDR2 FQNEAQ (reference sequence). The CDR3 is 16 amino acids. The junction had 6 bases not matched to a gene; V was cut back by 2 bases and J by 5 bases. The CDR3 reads CASSLPGTGGGETQYF. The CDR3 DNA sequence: TGTGCCAGCAGCTTACCAGGGACAGGGGGCGGTGAGACCCAGTACTTC.

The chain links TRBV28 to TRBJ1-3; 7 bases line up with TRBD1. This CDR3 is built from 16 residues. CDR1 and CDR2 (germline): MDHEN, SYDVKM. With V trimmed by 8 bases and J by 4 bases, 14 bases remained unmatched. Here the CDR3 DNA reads TGTGCCAGCGGGAGCGGCGGACAGGAGGGAGGAAACACCATATATTTT. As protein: CASGSGGQEGGNTIYF.

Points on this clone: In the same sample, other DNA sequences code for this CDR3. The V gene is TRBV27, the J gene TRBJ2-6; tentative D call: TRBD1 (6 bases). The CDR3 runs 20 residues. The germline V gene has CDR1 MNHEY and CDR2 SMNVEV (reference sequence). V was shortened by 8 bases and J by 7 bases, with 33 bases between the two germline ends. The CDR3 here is CASLSKARGMGVDGANVLTF. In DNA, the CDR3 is TGTGCCAGCCTTTCGAAGGCAAGGGGGATGGGGGTGGATGGAGCCAACGTCCTGACTTTC.

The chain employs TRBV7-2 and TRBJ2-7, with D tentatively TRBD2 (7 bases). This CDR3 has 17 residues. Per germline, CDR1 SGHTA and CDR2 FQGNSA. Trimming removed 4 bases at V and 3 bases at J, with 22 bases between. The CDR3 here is CASSSPSWGGGGYEQYF. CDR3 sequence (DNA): TGTGCCAGCAGCTCCCCCTCGTGGGGGGGAGGGGGCTACGAGCAGTACTTC.

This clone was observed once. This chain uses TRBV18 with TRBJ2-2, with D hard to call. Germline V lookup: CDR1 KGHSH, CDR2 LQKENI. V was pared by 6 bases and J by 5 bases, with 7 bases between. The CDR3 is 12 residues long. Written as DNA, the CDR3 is TGTGCCAGCTCGACGGGTACCGGGGAGCTGTTTTTT. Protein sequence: CASSTGTGELFF.

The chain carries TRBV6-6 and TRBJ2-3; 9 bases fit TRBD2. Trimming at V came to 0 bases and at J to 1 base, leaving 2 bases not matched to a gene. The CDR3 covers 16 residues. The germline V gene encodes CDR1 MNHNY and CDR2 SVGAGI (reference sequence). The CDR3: CASSYSSSGGTDTQYF. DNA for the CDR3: TGTGCCAGCAGTTACTCCTCTAGCGGGGGCACAGATACGCAGTATTTT.

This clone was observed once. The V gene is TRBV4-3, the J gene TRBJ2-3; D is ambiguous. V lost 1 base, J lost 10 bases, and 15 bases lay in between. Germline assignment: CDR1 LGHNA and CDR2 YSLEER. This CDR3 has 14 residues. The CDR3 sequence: CASSQASDTVSQYF. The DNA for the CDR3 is TGCGCCAGCAGCCAAGCTTCAGACACCGTGTCGCAGTATTTT.